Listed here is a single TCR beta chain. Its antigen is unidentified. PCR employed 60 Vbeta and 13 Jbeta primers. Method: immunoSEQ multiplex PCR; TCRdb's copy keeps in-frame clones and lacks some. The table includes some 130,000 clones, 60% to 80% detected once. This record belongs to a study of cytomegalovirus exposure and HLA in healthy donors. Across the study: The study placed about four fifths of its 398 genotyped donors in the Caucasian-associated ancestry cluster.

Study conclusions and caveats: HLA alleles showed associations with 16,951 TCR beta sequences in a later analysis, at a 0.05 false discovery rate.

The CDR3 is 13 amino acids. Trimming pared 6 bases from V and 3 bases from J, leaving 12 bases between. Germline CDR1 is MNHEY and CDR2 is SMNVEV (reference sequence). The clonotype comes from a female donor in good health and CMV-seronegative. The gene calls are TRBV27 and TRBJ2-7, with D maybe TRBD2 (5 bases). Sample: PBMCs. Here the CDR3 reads CASSRDPLYEQYF. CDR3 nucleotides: TGTGCCAGCAGCCGGGATCCCCTCTACGAGCAGTACTTC.